This TCR beta chain was recovered during a study of T cells after posttransplantation cyclophosphamide (dated by TCRdb to the mid-2010s). For the study in its entirety: T cell repertoire reconstitution was tracked by TRB sequencing after myeloablative bone marrow transplantation in which posttransplantation cyclophosphamide was used as GVHD prophylaxis. Antigen receptor sequencing covered samples from approximately 32 PTCy-treated patients and around 16 of their related bone marrow donors. Because TRA and TRB clonality correlated tightly in under ten samples, the subsequent TCR analyses were limited to TRB only. TRB sequencing was performed on blood from all 35 or so PTCy patients with 1-year posttransplant specimens. Public TRB sequences were compared against a database of over 3,000 sequences linked to responses to pathogens, tumor antigens, self-antigens and alloantigens. TRB sequencing was also done on up to roughly 3 additional blood samples from 2 to 5.2 years after transplant in 3 patients, and on pretransplant blood from a handful of patients. Results the study describes overall, beyond this receptor: The TRB repertoires of T cells infiltrating skin or the GI tract showed only limited overlap with the TRB repertoires found in blood. At 1-2 months, donor-recipient similarity was low but rose over the first year, and the later blood repertoires were often dominated by donor CD8+ memory clones. Across 45 patients, recipient CMV seropositivity and CMV reactivation were highly associated with TRB clonality; PTCy diversity was similar to CNI/methotrexate controls.

There are a few counts of this clone. What antigen it recognizes has not been identified. Base qualities are not at hand, and no much larger clone is one base apart. Other DNA sequences in this specimen translate into the identical CDR3. Genomic DNA was used for TRB sequencing, which was performed with the immunoSEQ assay at survey resolution or with the hsTCRB kit. Concerning the study's data processing: The immunoSEQ software handled the initial read processing, while the LymphoSeq R package was used for the repertoire analyses. Clonality was computed as 1 minus normalized Shannon entropy, and a Gini coefficient was also calculated for each TRB dataset. Phenotypes of unsorted samples were inferred by mapping TRB sequences from sorted subsets of the recipient or donor onto unsorted samples of the same recipient. In its TCRdb copy, this immuneACCESS table keeps in-frame sequences only and misses some clones. Where compared with another copy, unresolved V genes explain less than half of these, and the others have no known cause. V and J calls and clone size are those listed in that table; D and trimming were worked out from the DNA. The sample table records around 4,600 clones; around 82% of these occur just once. The ten biggest clones cover 18% of the sample.

The treatment or condition label, read with the paper, signifies: high-dose cyclophosphamide on days +3 and +4 as single-agent GVHD prophylaxis. PTCy patients received busulfan and fludarabine conditioning, a related or unrelated marrow graft, and cyclophosphamide on days +3 and +4. PTCy-treated patients came from a prospective multi-institutional clinical trial. Peripheral blood and bone marrow mononuclear cells were isolated by Ficoll-Hypaque density centrifugation and cryopreserved. The input for sequencing was PBMCs, taken 86 days after allogeneic stem cell transplant with posttransplant cyclophosphamide. The sequence derives from a male patient aged 45-60 years who received an allogeneic stem cell transplant from an unrelated donor, was CMV-positive, and had acute GVHD only. Some T cells may have been brought in with the graft after a transplant.

This receptor carries the CDR3 CASSYTAEGGEKLFF. Read as DNA, the sequence is TGTGCCAGCAGTTATACGGCAGAGGGTGGGGAAAAACTGTTTTTT. The rearranged chain carries TRBV6-6 and TRBJ1-4, with an unclear D gene assignment. The CDR3, from cysteine to phenylalanine, totals 15 residues. The DNA shown is the 45-base CDR3, in frame from base 1. The germline V gene (reference sequence) provides CDR1 MNHNY and CDR2 SVGAGI. Trimming takes 3 bases from V and 8 bases from J, and the germline ends sit 16 bases apart.